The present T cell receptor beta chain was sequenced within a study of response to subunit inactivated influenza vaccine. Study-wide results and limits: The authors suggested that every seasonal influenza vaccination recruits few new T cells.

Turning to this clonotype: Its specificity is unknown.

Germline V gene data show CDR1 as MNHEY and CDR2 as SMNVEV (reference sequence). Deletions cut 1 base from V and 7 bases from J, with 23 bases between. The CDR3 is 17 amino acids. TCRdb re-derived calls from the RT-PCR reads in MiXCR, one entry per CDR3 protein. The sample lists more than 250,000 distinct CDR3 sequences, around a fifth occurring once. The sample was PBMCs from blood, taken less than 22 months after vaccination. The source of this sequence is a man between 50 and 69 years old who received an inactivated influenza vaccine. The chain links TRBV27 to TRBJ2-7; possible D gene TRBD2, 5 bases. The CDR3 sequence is CASSLYPSRARVGEQYF. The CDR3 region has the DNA TGTGCCAGCAGTTTATATCCTAGCCGAGCCCGAGTCGGGGAGCAGTACTTC.